The next 9 T cell receptor beta chains were all read from a single sample in a study of cytomegalovirus exposure and HLA in healthy donors. Primers included in the PCR were 60 Vbeta and 13 Jbeta primers. Profiled with immunoSEQ multiplex PCR; TCRdb holds only in-frame clones, not every one. This sample has under 200,000 clones, with about 80% found just once. What was sequenced was PBMCs. The receptors come from a woman in her thirties or forties in good health and CMV-seronegative.

This clone was seen a few times. V is TRBV5-1 and J is TRBJ1-1; D is possibly TRBD1 (5 bases). Germline CDR1 is SGHRS and CDR2 is YFSETQ. V dropped 1 base and J dropped 4 bases, with 8 bases sitting between them. This CDR3 contains 13 residues. CDR3 amino acids: CASSLQGGTEAFF. In DNA, the CDR3 is TGCGCCAGCAGCTTGCAGGGAGGCACTGAAGCTTTCTTT.

The chain employs TRBV18 and TRBJ1-2; 8 bases align to TRBD1. CDR3 length: 16 amino acids. The trim removed 3 bases at V and 6 bases at J, leaving 12 bases unmatched. In germline, CDR1 is KGHSH, CDR2 LQKENI. The CDR3 DNA sequence: TGTGCCAGCTCACCGCTGCTTTCCCAGGGGGCGGATGGCTACACCTTC. Amino acid sequence: CASSPLLSQGADGYTF.

The V call is TRBV28, the J call TRBJ1-2; no reliable D call. The germline CDR1 and CDR2 sequences are MDHEN and SYDVKM. V was clipped by 3 bases and J by 4 bases, with 15 bases between them. The CDR3 has 15 residues. In DNA form, the CDR3 reads TGTGCCAGCAGTTTGGGCCCCCAAGGGAGCTATGGCTACACCTTC. Translating gives CASSLGPQGSYGYTF.

The chain carries TRBV6-5 and TRBJ1-1, with 7 bases fitting TRBD1. Germline values: CDR1 MNHEY, CDR2 SVGAGI. J lost 7 bases, V lost 6 bases, and 8 bases had no gene match. The CDR3 has 13 amino acids. CDR3 in DNA: TGTGCCAGCAGCCACCGGGACAGCGGTGAAGCTTTCTTT. It encodes CASSHRDSGEAFF.

The CDR3, as DNA: TGTGCCAGCAGCTTCAGGGGCTGGCCAGATACGCAGTATTTT. It specifies CASSFRGWPDTQYF. The chain joins TRBV7-2 to TRBJ2-3; D is perhaps TRBD1 (6 bases). Germline lookup yields CDR1 SGHTA and CDR2 FQGNSA. There are 14 residues in the CDR3. V lost 3 bases and J 4 bases, leaving 11 bases between the germline ends. The complete variable domain, with remaining parts taken from reference TRBV7-2 and TRBJ2-3, reads GAGVSQSPSNKVTEKGKDVELRCDPISGHTALYWYRQSLGQGLEFLIYFQGNSAPDKSGLPSDRFSAERTGGSVSTLTIQRTQQEDSAVYLCASSFRGWPDTQYFGPGTRLTVL.

The chain joins TRBV30 to TRBJ2-3, with a weak D call TRBD1 (5 bases). CDR1 is GTSNPN, CDR2 SVGIG, per germline (reference sequence). There are 17 residues in the CDR3. Trimming removed 0 bases from V and 4 bases from J, with 20 bases in between. The CDR3 protein is CAWSVGVTVESADTQYF. The DNA for the CDR3 is TGTGCCTGGAGTGTAGGGGTCACCGTGGAGTCGGCAGATACGCAGTATTTT.

The J gene is TRBJ1-1, the V gene TRBV6-1; 8 bases fit TRBD1. The CDR3 is 14 residues long. The germline CDR1 and CDR2 sequences are MNHNS and SASEGT. J lost 5 bases, V lost 6 bases, and 8 bases had no gene match. The CDR3 sequence: CASSVQGAPTEAFF. The CDR3 DNA reads as TGTGCCAGCAGCGTCCAGGGGGCACCTACTGAAGCTTTCTTT.

V and J are TRBV28 and TRBJ1-1; 7 positions agree with TRBD1. The CDR3 is made up of 14 amino acids. Germline V gene lookup returns CDR1 MDHEN and CDR2 SYDVKM. V gave up 8 bases and J gave up 2 bases; unmatched junction bases: 8. The CDR3 DNA follows: TGTGCCAGCCCGGACAGGCCCACCAACACTGAAGCTTTCTTT. It is translated as CASPDRPTNTEAFF.

The DNA for the CDR3 is TGTGCCAGCAGTTCTCGGACAGGGGGCGAAGCTTTCTTT. It yields the protein CASSSRTGGEAFF. V and J are TRBV6-5 and TRBJ1-1; the match to TRBD1 covers 11 bases. The CDR3 is 13 amino acids. Trimming cost V 4 bases and J 8 bases; bases outside gene matches: 3. The germline CDR1 and CDR2 sequences are MNHEY and SVGAGI.